A single sample is the source of the 2 T cell receptor beta chains below, sequenced in a study of T cell repertoires in cytomegalovirus infection. TCRdb re-derived calls from the reads in MiXCR, one entry per CDR3 protein. The table lists 200,000 to 250,000 distinct CDR3 sequences, around 35% of them singletons, with approximately 59% in the top ten. Their recognized antigens are unknown. Material: CD8+ T cells from cultured PBMCs, obtained from culture after CMV antigen stimulation. These receptors were taken from a human donor in good health (CMV status not recorded). Some clones in this sample may be carry-over from other donors' samples.

This clonotype has only a few counts. V and J are TRBV7-2 and TRBJ2-1, with TRBD2 matching over 9 bases. Per germline, CDR1 SGHTA and CDR2 FQGNSA. The CDR3 spans 17 residues. V dropped 5 bases and J dropped 5; count of bases not matched to a gene: 13. The CDR3 protein is CASSLIGLAGNNNEQFF. CDR3 sequence (DNA): TGTGCCAGCAGCCTCATTGGGCTAGCGGGGAATAACAATGAGCAGTTCTTC.

The V call is TRBV6-6, the J call TRBJ2-2, with 8 nucleotides matching TRBD1. Per germline, CDR1 MNHNY and CDR2 SVGAGI (reference sequence). The CDR3 totals 16 residues. The ends lost 0 bases at V and 4 bases at J; junction bases unmatched: 4. DNA of the CDR3: TGTGCCAGCAGTTACTCGACAGGGGCCGCCACCGGGGAGCTGTTTTTT. Translated: CASSYSTGAATGELFF.